Following are 2 T cell receptor beta chains from one sample sequenced in a study of human T cells and chemical hapten exposure. TCRdb called the RACE reads again in MiXCR, with one record for every CDR3 protein. The sample holds 60,000 to 90,000 distinct CDR3 sequences, 8.6% seen once. Time point in this sample: healthy volunteer bleed at 6 weeks. Sequencing started from total RNA isolated from unfractionated whole blood. The sample consisted of whole blood. The source is a female donor in good health. Some clones in this sample may be carry-over from other donors' samples.

There are a few counts of this clonotype. This chain uses TRBV30 with TRBJ1-5, with D tentatively TRBD1 (5 bases). This CDR3 contains 13 residues. V was trimmed by 1 base and J by 4 bases, leaving 8 bases between them. CDR1 is GTSNPN and CDR2 is SVGIG in the germline V gene (reference sequence). CDR3 DNA sequence: TGTGCCTGGAGTGGGACACAGAATCAGCCCCAGCATTTT. It specifies CAWSGTQNQPQHF.

The chain is built from TRBV29-1 and TRBJ2-3, with 9 bases lining up with TRBD1. The CDR3 sequence is 15 residues long. The V gene's germline CDR1 is SQVTM and CDR2 ANQGSEA. V lost 4 bases and J lost 2; bases outside the gene matches: 7. The CDR3 protein is CSVARTGDFTDTQYF. The DNA for the CDR3 is TGCAGCGTTGCTAGGACAGGGGACTTCACAGATACGCAGTATTTT.